These T cell receptor beta chains were read from a single sample in a study of T cells after posttransplantation cyclophosphamide. Here immunoSEQ multiplex PCR was the method, and the copy in TCRdb shows in-frame clones only, minus some. The sample lists roughly 14,000 clones, more than 75% occurring once. Specimen: PBMCs, collected after an allogeneic stem cell transplant with a calcineurin inhibitor and methotrexate. All receptors derive from a male patient in his fifties or sixties who received an allogeneic stem cell transplant from an unrelated donor, was CMV-positive, and had chronic GVHD only. Some T cells may be provided by the graft donor. Both conserved end residues are part of each CDR3. D genes are given only for firm matches. Size values are once, few and many counts, or a class for expanded clones, and some rows have none.

CDR3 DNA | CDR3 protein | J gene | D gene | clone size | V gene
TGTGCCAGCAGCGGACAGGGGGGCGGCAGCGATGAAAAACTGTTTTTT | CASSGQGGGSDEKLFF | TRBJ1-4 | TRBD1 | once | TRBV7-9
TGCGCCAGCAGCCTCGGACTAGAAGCCGAGCAGTACTTC | CASSLGLEAEQYF | TRBJ2-7 | TRBD2 | - | TRBV4-1
TGTGCCAGCAGCTCTGACAGCGGGGGAAACACCATATATTTT | CASSSDSGGNTIYF | TRBJ1-3 | - | - | TRBV5-6
TGTGCCAGCATATTTTGGACAGGCGTCTCCTACGGGCAGTACTTC | CASIFWTGVSYGQYF | TRBJ2-7 | TRBD1 | - | TRBV2
TGTGCCAGCAGTTTAGAACAGGGGGCATCGGAGACCCAGTACTTC | CASSLEQGASETQYF | TRBJ2-5 | TRBD1 | - | TRBV28
TGTGCCAGCTCACCGACCGGGACAGGGACCACCGGGGAGCTGTTTTTT | CASSPTGTGTTGELFF | TRBJ2-2 | TRBD1 | - | TRBV18
TGTGCCAGCAGTTTATTGGAGGGCTATGGCTACACCTTC | CASSLLEGYGYTF | TRBJ1-2 | - | once | TRBV27
TGTGCCAGCAAACGGGACAGGGACAATGAGCAGTTCTTC | CASKRDRDNEQFF | TRBJ2-1 | TRBD1 | once | TRBV2
TGTGCCAGCTCACCACGGCAGGGGGATTACAATGAGCAGTTCTTC | CASSPRQGDYNEQFF | TRBJ2-1 | TRBD1 | - | TRBV18
TGTGCCACCCGGGCGGGGTACACTGAAGCTTTCTTT | CATRAGYTEAFF | TRBJ1-1 | - | - | TRBV19
TGTGCCAGCAGTCAAACAGGGGTTACCACTGAAGCTTTCTTT | CASSQTGVTTEAFF | TRBJ1-1 | TRBD1 | - | TRBV28
TGTGCTAGTTTGCTATACCTGATTACCACCACAGATACGCAGTATTTT | CASLLYLITTTDTQYF | TRBJ2-3 | - | - | TRBV12-5
TGTGCCAGCAGCCAAGAGACTCGTGGGGGCAGTAACTATGGCTACACCTTC | CASSQETRGGSNYGYTF | TRBJ1-2 | - | - | TRBV4-2
TGTGCCAGTAGTCCGGATTCACGGGGTACGCAGTATTTT | CASSPDSRGTQYF | TRBJ2-3 | - | once | TRBV19
TGCGCCAGCAGCTTACGGGCGAACACCGGGGAGCTGTTTTTT | CASSLRANTGELFF | TRBJ2-2 | - | - | TRBV5-1
TGCAGCGTAGGGACAGTAGAAAAACTGTTTTTT | CSVGTVEKLFF | TRBJ1-4 | TRBD1 | - | TRBV29-1
TGTGCCAGTACTCGGACAGGGGGCGGCTATGGCTACACCTTC | CASTRTGGGYGYTF | TRBJ1-2 | TRBD1 | - | TRBV19
TGTGCCAGCAGCCCCGTGGGGGGGGGTCTTTACGAGCAGTACTTC | CASSPVGGGLYEQYF | TRBJ2-7 | TRBD2 | - | TRBV13
TGTGCCAGTACTAGTGCGAGCTCCTACAATGAGCAGTTCTTC | CASTSASSYNEQFF | TRBJ2-1 | - | - | TRBV19
TGTGCCAGCAGTGTATCAGAGACCCAGTACTTC | CASSVSETQYF | TRBJ2-5 | - | - | TRBV2
TGTGCCAGCAGAGGACAGTTAAGCAATCAGCCCCAGCATTTT | CASRGQLSNQPQHF | TRBJ1-5 | - | - | TRBV5-8
TGTGCCAGCAGTGCCGACAGGGGAAAATACACTGAAGCTTTCTTT | CASSADRGKYTEAFF | TRBJ1-1 | TRBD1 | - | TRBV6-1
TGTGCCAGCAGCTTGTATGAGGGAATCGGCTACGAGCAGTACTTC | CASSLYEGIGYEQYF | TRBJ2-7 | - | - | TRBV5-6
TGTGCCAGCAGGTACAGCTACACCGGGGAGCTGTTTTTT | CASRYSYTGELFF | TRBJ2-2 | - | - | TRBV7-9
TGTGCCAGCAGCTTTAGTATGGGACAGAAAATGCCGTACTTC | CASSFSMGQKMPYF | TRBJ2-7 | TRBD1 | - | TRBV7-9
TGTGCCAGCAGCCCCTCGTCACTGGGGCACATTCAGTACTTC | CASSPSSLGHIQYF | TRBJ2-4 | - | - | TRBV7-9
TGTGCCAGCAATTGGGCAGGGGGTTACGAGCAGTACTTC | CASNWAGGYEQYF | TRBJ2-7 | TRBD1 | - | TRBV6-6
TGTGCCATCAGTGGGCAGGGTGCTAACTATGGCTACACCTTC | CAISGQGANYGYTF | TRBJ1-2 | - | - | TRBV10-3
TGTGCCAGCAGCTGGACCCAGGGGCTGGATGAGCAGTTCTTC | CASSWTQGLDEQFF | TRBJ2-1 | - | - | TRBV5-6
TGTGCCAGTAGTACATCTAGCGGGAGCACATACGAGCAGTACTTC | CASSTSSGSTYEQYF | TRBJ2-7 | TRBD2 | - | TRBV19
TGTGCCAGCAGCTTATTTGGGGAAGGGGCCTACGAGCAGTACTTC | CASSLFGEGAYEQYF | TRBJ2-7 | - | - | TRBV11-3
TGCAGCGTCGATATCGTCCTGGGACAGGGAAAATTCTATGGCTACACCTTC | CSVDIVLGQGKFYGYTF | TRBJ1-2 | TRBD1 | - | TRBV29-1
TGTGCCAGCAGCTGGGGAGCGGGCTCGGGGTGGCCCCAGCATTTT | CASSWGAGSGWPQHF | TRBJ1-5 | - | - | TRBV5-5
TGTGCCAGCAGTTACGGGACAGCTACGGAAAAACTGTTTTTT | CASSYGTATEKLFF | TRBJ1-4 | TRBD1 | - | TRBV6-5
TGTGCCAGCAGTTTATTTCGAACAGGGAAAGAAAAACTGTTTTTT | CASSLFRTGKEKLFF | TRBJ1-4 | - | few | TRBV28
TGTGCCAGCAGCCGAATACAGGGGGCGGTGGAAAAACTGTTTTTT | CASSRIQGAVEKLFF | TRBJ1-4 | TRBD1 | - | TRBV4-2
TGTGCCAGCAGACAGGGGGTCGGGAATTCACCCCTCCACTTT | CASRQGVGNSPLHF | TRBJ1-6 | TRBD1 | - | TRBV9
TGTGCCAGCAGTTACTCGGGGGGGACGAACACTGAAGCTTTCTTT | CASSYSGGTNTEAFF | TRBJ1-1 | - | - | TRBV6-5
TGCAGCGCCGGACGGGACAGCGAGAACACCGGGGAGCTGTTTTTT | CSAGRDSENTGELFF | TRBJ2-2 | TRBD1 | - | TRBV29-1
TGTGCCAGCAGTTTATTAGTTTCCCCCTACGAGCAGTACTTC | CASSLLVSPYEQYF | TRBJ2-7 | - | - | TRBV27
TGTGCCAGCAGCTTACTGAACAGGGGAATCCACGAGCAGTACTTC | CASSLLNRGIHEQYF | TRBJ2-7 | TRBD1 | - | TRBV7-9
TGCGCCAGCAGCCAAGAAGCTGACTTCAAAGAGCAGTTCTTC | CASSQEADFKEQFF | TRBJ2-1 | - | - | TRBV4-1
TGTGCCAGCAGCTTAGGACTAGCGCTAGACAATGAGCAGTTCTTC | CASSLGLALDNEQFF | TRBJ2-1 | TRBD2 | - | TRBV7-9
TGTGCCAGCAGCCAGTATCGCCCCTACGAGCAGTACTTC | CASSQYRPYEQYF | TRBJ2-7 | - | few | TRBV7-2
TGTGCCAGCACTACAGGGACAAGGGCGGGAGAGACCCAGTACTTC | CASTTGTRAGETQYF | TRBJ2-5 | - | - | TRBV19
TGTGCCAGCAGCTGGAGTGACAGTTCTGGAAACACCATATATTTT | CASSWSDSSGNTIYF | TRBJ1-3 | - | - | TRBV5-5
TGTGCCAGCAGCCTTCGACAGGCGAGAAATGAGCAGTTCTTC | CASSLRQARNEQFF | TRBJ2-1 | - | once | TRBV11-2
TGTGCCAGTAGTCGTAGCGGGGGGAGTCAAGAGACCCAGTACTTC | CASSRSGGSQETQYF | TRBJ2-5 | TRBD2 | - | TRBV19
TGTGCCAGCAGTTCGGGGATTGCAGATACGCAGTATTTT | CASSSGIADTQYF | TRBJ2-3 | - | - | TRBV27
TGTGCCAGCTCACCACGCTTCAGCGGGGCCCAAGAGACCCAGTACTTC | CASSPRFSGAQETQYF | TRBJ2-5 | TRBD2 | once | TRBV18
TGTGCCACCCGGGCGGGGTGGAACACTGAAGCTTTCTTT | CATRAGWNTEAFF | TRBJ1-1 | - | - | TRBV6-1
TGCGCCAGCAGCTTAACTAGCGGGAGTCGTAGGCAGTTCTTC | CASSLTSGSRRQFF | TRBJ2-1 | TRBD2 | - | TRBV4-3
TGCGCCAGCAGCCAAGAGGGGCAGGGTAACGAAAAACTGTTTTTT | CASSQEGQGNEKLFF | TRBJ1-4 | - | few | TRBV4-3
TGTGCCAGTGCTCTCGGGACTAGGGGAACCTACGAGCAGTACTTC | CASALGTRGTYEQYF | TRBJ2-7 | TRBD2 | - | TRBV19
TGTGCCAGCAGCTTTGGACAGTTTCATAATCAGCCCCAGCATTTT | CASSFGQFHNQPQHF | TRBJ1-5 | - | - | TRBV5-5